Below, 13 T cell receptor beta chains from the same sample are listed, as sequenced in a study of molecular identifiers for immune sequencing clone quantification. One entry per CDR3 protein results from TCRdb running MiXCR on the PCR reads. Of some 680,000 distinct CDR3 sequences listed, roughly 25% were seen once; the top ten hold 0.78%. The sample consisted of naive CD8+ T cells from blood, with Jurkat cell RNA spiked in. Subset of the sample: FACS-sorted CD8+CD4-CCR7+CD45RA+ naive T cells. The receptor set was obtained from a human donor in good health. Some libraries in this study had Jurkat cell RNA spiked in.

This clonotype was seen many times. V and J are TRBV27 and TRBJ2-7; 10 bases align to TRBD2. Germline V lookup: CDR1 MNHEY, CDR2 SMNVEV (reference sequence). The J segment lost 7 bases and the V segment lost 6 bases, leaving 9 bases of the junction unmatched. The CDR3 loop spans 14 amino acids. This CDR3 reads CASRWLAGEGEQYF. CDR3 bases: TGTGCCAGCAGGTGGCTAGCGGGAGAGGGGGAGCAGTACTTC.

This clonotype occurred many times. V is TRBV30 and J is TRBJ2-7; 7 bases align to TRBD1. The CDR3 loop spans 11 amino acids. With 1 base clipped from V and 13 bases from J, the junction kept 7 bases outside the gene matches. Looked up from germline, CDR1 is GTSNPN and CDR2 is SVGIG (reference sequence). The CDR3 loop is CAWSASGTDYF. As DNA, the CDR3 is TGTGCCTGGAGTGCATCCGGGACAGACTACTTC.

The sample holds one count of this clonotype. A junction end diverges from the germline sequence, so it may reflect a read error. The V call is TRBV4-1, the J call TRBJ1-5; D unresolved. The CDR3 sequence is 14 residues long. Germline lookup yields CDR1 MGHRA and CDR2 YSYEKL. CDR3 sequence: CASSQLPGGQPPHF. The CDR3 DNA is TGCGCCAGCAGCCAACTTCCAGGAGGGCAGCCCCCGCATTTT.

Many counts were recorded for this clonotype. V usage is TRBV7-9 and J usage is TRBJ1-1, with D uncertain. In germline, CDR1 is SEHNR, CDR2 FQNEAQ (reference sequence). Trimming shortened V by 0 bases and J by 0 bases, and 8 bases separated the two germline ends. The CDR3 is 15 residues long. CDR3 in amino acids: CASSLAPGVNTEAFF. The CDR3, as DNA: TGTGCCAGCAGCTTAGCGCCAGGAGTGAACACTGAAGCTTTCTTT.

V gene TRBV19 combines with J gene TRBJ2-2; D uncertain. With 3 bases removed from V and 6 bases from J, the gap between germline ends came to 8 bases. Germline CDR1 is LNHDA and CDR2 is SQIVND (reference sequence). The length of the CDR3 is 13 residues. The CDR3 sequence: CASSIYQPGELFF. CDR3 in DNA: TGTGCCAGTAGTATCTATCAGCCCGGGGAGCTGTTTTTT.

On this clonotype: It is likely a read error, because the conserved phenylalanine at the end of the CDR3 is missing. The CDR3 spells CAISEAVRGNEQFL. CDR3 sequence (DNA): TGTGCCATCAGTGAGGCGGTACGGGGCAATGAGCAGTTCCTC. The J gene is TRBJ2-1, the V gene TRBV10-3; D is possibly TRBD2 (5 bases). V dropped 2 bases and J dropped 6 bases, with 11 bases sitting between them. Germline V gene sequence: CDR1 ENHRY, CDR2 SYGVKD. The CDR3 consists of 14 residues.

A few counts support this clonotype. The CDR3 nucleotides read TGTGCCAGCAGTTTAGCATTACCCTACGAGCAGTACTTC. Its protein is CASSLALPYEQYF. The chain links TRBV12-3 or TRBV12-4 to TRBJ2-7, with unresolved D. The CDR3 is 13 residues long. Trimming cost V 0 bases and J 2 bases, with 5 bases left between them.

This clonotype has a single count. The chain combines TRBV20-1 with TRBJ2-7; the match to TRBD2 covers 7 bases. The V and J ends lost 6 bases and 2 bases, in that order; junction bases with no gene match: 10. CDR1 DFQATT and CDR2 SNEGSKA come from the germline V gene (reference sequence). The CDR3 is 14 residues long. This chain's CDR3 is CSADLTSATYEQYF. DNA for the CDR3: TGCAGTGCGGATCTCACTAGCGCCACCTACGAGCAGTACTTC.

Details on this clonotype: A single base separates this from a much larger clone, so it may be a read error. The rearrangement joins TRBV25-1 to TRBJ1-1; TRBD1 agrees at 7 bases. The germline V gene encodes CDR1 MGHDK and CDR2 SYGVNS. CDR3 length equals 13 residues. V lost 8 bases to trimming and J lost 7 bases; unmatched junction nucleotides: 10. CDR3 loop: CASPRQGRGEAFF. In nucleotides, the CDR3 is TGTGCCAGCCCGAGACAGGGACGCGGTGAAGCTTTCTTT.

This clonotype was detected ten times or more. The J gene is TRBJ2-3, the V gene TRBV29-1; the match to TRBD2 covers 7 bases. The CDR3 covers 16 residues. Germline V gene sequence: CDR1 SQVTM, CDR2 ANQGSEA. Trimming took 6 bases from V and 2 from J; bases not matched to a gene: 14. The CDR3, as DNA: TGCAGCGTGCCCTTCTCTAGGCGGGACTACACAGATACGCAGTATTTT. Translation: CSVPFSRRDYTDTQYF.

This clonotype was detected many times. The chain is built from TRBV7-9 and TRBJ2-6; unclear D gene. The V end was cut by 5 bases, the J end by 0 bases, with 11 bases between. Germline-derived CDR1 and CDR2 are SEHNR and FQNEAQ (reference sequence). The CDR3 contains 16 residues. Written as DNA, the CDR3 is TGTGCCAGCAGCCTATCGCCCGGCTCTGGGGCCAACGTCCTGACTTTC. Encoded protein: CASSLSPGSGANVLTF.

This clonotype was counted ten times or more. CDR3 coding DNA: TGTGCCAGCAGTCTACGACAGGGAGCCAATCAGCCCCAGCATTTT. Encoded protein: CASSLRQGANQPQHF. The chain joins TRBV12-3 or TRBV12-4 to TRBJ1-5; 7 bases are a match to TRBD1. The CDR3 extends over 15 amino acids. The V and J ends lost 5 bases and 3 bases, in that order; junction bases with no gene match: 7.

The table lists this clonotype with many counts. The chain joins TRBV6-2 or TRBV6-3 to TRBJ2-6; D not certain. V was trimmed by 1 base and J by 1 base, leaving 2 bases between them. Germline V lookup: CDR1 MNHEY, CDR2 SVGEGT. This CDR3 has 14 residues. In DNA, the CDR3 is TGTGCCAGCAGTTACTTGTCTGGGGCCAACGTCCTGACTTTC. Protein product: CASSYLSGANVLTF.